This TCR beta chain was recorded in a study of shared clonotypes between healthy human individuals. General study findings and limits: Clonotypes that were shared across a few donors made up around 4.6% of naive CD4 clonotypes. An anticipated effect of sequencing depth on clonotype sharing among donors was recognized.

V gave up 5 bases and J gave up 3 bases; unmatched junction bases: 7. Germline V gene sequence: CDR1 MDHEN, CDR2 SYDVKM. This CDR3 spans 15 amino acids. CD4+ cells underwent separation, giving CD45RA+ naive and CD45RA-negative memory subsets. The protocol was immunoSEQ multiplex PCR, while the TCRdb copy is restricted to in-frame clones and leaves out a portion. Seen here are roughly 330,000 clones, around 72% observed once, and the top ten hold 10%. About this clone itself: Its antigen is not known.

The rearrangement links TRBV28 to TRBJ2-7, with TRBD1 identical over 10 bases. Source material: memory CD4+ T cells sorted from blood. Subset in this sample: CD45RA-negative fraction. The receptor's source is a man aged 30 to 45 in good health. CDR3 DNA: TGTGCCAGCAGTACCCACCGGGACAGGGGCTACGAGCAGTACTTC. It translates to CASSTHRDRGYEQYF.